A single sample gave rise to the 29 T cell receptor beta chains below, sequenced in a study of blood T cell repertoires in COVID-19. TCRdb's copy holds only in-frame clones and misses some; the assay was immunoSEQ multiplex PCR. The profile shows around 620,000 clones, about 90% of them singletons. Sequences were obtained from peripheral blood. All receptors derive from a young woman with acute or convalescent COVID-19.

The rearrangement links TRBV6-5 to TRBJ2-3; D is ambiguous. Trimming took 6 bases from V and 0 from J, leaving 13 bases between them. Germline assignment: CDR1 MNHEY and CDR2 SVGAGI. The CDR3 length is 15 residues. The CDR3 spells CASRLQAPSTDTQYF. CDR3 coding DNA: TGTGCCAGCAGGCTCCAGGCGCCTAGCACAGATACGCAGTATTTT.

The chain carries TRBV11-2 and TRBJ2-3, with 12 bases lining up with TRBD2. Germline assignment: CDR1 SGHAT and CDR2 FQNNGV. After removal of 0 bases from V and 3 bases from J, the junction contained 10 bases not matched to a gene. CDR3 length: 19 amino acids. The CDR3: CASSLDGLAGGRGTDTQYF. CDR3 nucleotide sequence: TGTGCCAGCAGCTTAGATGGTCTAGCGGGGGGGCGAGGGACAGATACGCAGTATTTT.

V is TRBV18 and J is TRBJ1-2; TRBD1 matches 11 bases. This CDR3 is built from 14 residues. J lost 7 bases, V lost 2 bases, and 3 bases had no gene match. Germline CDR1 and CDR2: KGHSH and LQKENI. For the CDR3, the DNA is TGTGCCAGCTCACCAGGACAGGGGGCGGCTGGCTACACCTTC. It yields the protein CASSPGQGAAGYTF.

V and J are TRBV11-3 and TRBJ1-3, with no clear D. The CDR3 has 13 amino acids. Trimming took off 3 bases at V and 4 bases at J, with 7 bases between the two ends. Germline V gene sequence: CDR1 SGHNT, CDR2 YENEEA. DNA for the CDR3: TGTGCCAGCAGCTTGGGCTTAGGAAACACCATATATTTT. Protein: CASSLGLGNTIYF.

The chain combines TRBV11-1 with TRBJ2-2, with 13 bases fitting TRBD2. Germline trimming cut 5 bases from V and 4 bases from J; bases unmatched to any gene: 4. Germline lookup yields CDR1 SGHAT and CDR2 FQDESV (reference sequence). This CDR3 region has 16 residues. The CDR3 DNA is TGTGCCAGCAGCCCTCGACTAGCGGGGGGCACCGGGGAGCTGTTTTTT. It translates to CASSPRLAGGTGELFF.

The chain carries TRBV21-1 and TRBJ2-2; the listed D gene, TRBD1, was not tested against the DNA. TRBV21-1 is deemed a pseudogene. CDR3 length: 17 residues. The CDR3 DNA reads TGTGCCAGCAGCAAAGGAGGGGACAAAGATTACACCGGGGAGCTGTTTTTT. It specifies CASSKGGDKDYTGELFF.

The rearrangement links TRBV7-7 to TRBJ1-1, with D uncertain. This CDR3 spans 13 amino acids. The V end was cut by 2 bases, the J end by 3 bases, with 7 bases between. CDR1 is SSHAT, CDR2 FNYEAQ, per germline (reference sequence). CDR3 DNA: TGTGCCAGCAGCTTAAGCGCGGACACTGAAGCTTTCTTT. Translation gives CASSLSADTEAFF.

CDR3 sequence reads: CASSRDRGPGNTIYF. CDR3 DNA: TGTGCCAGCAGCCGAGACAGGGGGCCTGGAAACACCATATATTTT. This chain connects TRBV6-5 to TRBJ1-3, with 10 bases matching TRBD1. CDR1 and CDR2 (germline): MNHEY, SVGAGI. V lost 6 bases and J lost 2; bases outside the gene matches: 4. This CDR3 is built from 15 residues.

The chain carries TRBV4-2 and TRBJ1-2; TRBD1 matches at 7 bases. V lost 0 bases, J lost 0 bases, and 1 base stayed unmatched. The CDR3 is 15 amino acids. Germline values: CDR1 LGHNA, CDR2 YNFKEQ. The CDR3 here is CASSQDGTANYGYTF. CDR3 DNA: TGTGCCAGCAGCCAAGATGGGACAGCTAACTATGGCTACACCTTC.

The chain employs TRBV2 and TRBJ2-2, with 9 positions matching TRBD1. Per the germline V gene, CDR1 is SNHLY and CDR2 is FYNNEI. Unmatched junction bases numbered 14, after V lost 8 bases and J lost 7 bases. The CDR3 contains 16 residues. CDR3 nucleotides: TGTGCCAGCTGGGACTGGGAACAGGGGGCAAGCGGGGAGCTGTTTTTT. It encodes CASWDWEQGASGELFF.

J is TRBJ1-2 and V is TRBV2, with D perhaps matching TRBD1 (6 bases). Trimming pared 5 bases from V and 4 bases from J, leaving 14 bases between. Germline CDR1 is SNHLY and CDR2 is FYNNEI. The length of the CDR3 is 14 residues. In DNA, the CDR3 is TGTGCCAGCAGTACGGCGGGGGCTGGCTATGGCTACACCTTC. Its translation: CASSTAGAGYGYTF. The complete variable domain, with remaining parts taken from reference TRBV2 and TRBJ1-2, reads EPEVTQTPSHQVTQMGQEVILRCVPISNHLYFYWYRQILGQKVEFLVSFYNNEISEKSEIFDDQFSVERPDGSNFTLKIRSTKLEDSAMYFCASSTAGAGYGYTFGSGTRLTVV.

The chain employs TRBV6-1 and TRBJ1-2, with no clear D. The CDR3 contains 15 residues. Germline-derived CDR1 and CDR2 are MNHNS and SASEGT. V was shortened by 1 base and J by 3 bases, with 12 bases between the two germline ends. In nucleotides, the CDR3 is TGTGCCAGCAGTGAAGACGGCGGATCCTACTATGGCTACACCTTC. The encoded protein is CASSEDGGSYYGYTF.

In DNA, the CDR3 is TGTGCCAGCAGCCAAGAGAGGGGGACAGGTGGATCTGCTGAAGCTTTCTTT. Its translation: CASSQERGTGGSAEAFF. The chain couples TRBV14 to TRBJ1-1, with 8 positions matching TRBD1. Germline V gene data show CDR1 as SGHDN and CDR2 as FVKESK. The CDR3 loop spans 17 amino acids. The junction had 12 bases not matched to a gene; V was cut back by 0 bases and J by 6 bases.

This rearrangement joins TRBV18 to TRBJ1-3; D is unclear. V was trimmed by 1 base and J by 8 bases, leaving 9 bases between them. This CDR3 has 13 amino acids. CDR1 is KGHSH and CDR2 is LQKENI in the germline V gene. Here the CDR3 reads CASSPLREDTIYF. CDR3 nucleotide sequence: TGTGCCAGCTCACCACTAAGGGAGGACACCATATATTTT.

The genes are TRBV11-2 and TRBJ2-3; a weak D match, TRBD2 (7 bases). Germline V lookup: CDR1 SGHAT, CDR2 FQNNGV. Trimming cost V 2 bases and J 4 bases, with 16 bases left between them. This CDR3 is 16 amino acids long. This CDR3 reads CASSLSGGPGADTQYF. CDR3 sequence (DNA): TGTGCCAGCAGCTTATCCGGGGGGCCCGGCGCAGATACGCAGTATTTT.

The chain has TRBV27 and TRBJ1-6; TRBD1 matches 7 bases. J lost 9 bases, V lost 4 bases, and 6 bases had no gene match. Per germline, CDR1 MNHEY and CDR2 SMNVEV (reference sequence). This CDR3 comprises 14 residues. CDR3: CASSSRQGLSPLHF. In DNA, the CDR3 is TGTGCCAGCAGTTCCCGACAGGGCCTTTCACCCCTCCACTTT.

There are a few counts of this clone. This sequence joins TRBV19 and TRBJ1-1, with 7 nucleotides matching TRBD1. CDR1 is LNHDA and CDR2 is SQIVND in the germline V gene (reference sequence). The junction had 10 bases not matched to a gene; V was cut back by 8 bases and J by 4 bases. CDR3 size: 14 residues. Here the CDR3 DNA reads TGTGCCAGTTCGTTCAGCGCAGGGGGCACTGAAGCTTTCTTT. Its protein product is CASSFSAGGTEAFF.

The rearrangement links TRBV3-1 (or the pseudogene TRBV3-2) to TRBJ1-2, with 7 bases identical to TRBD1. Germline-derived CDR1 and CDR2 are LGHDT and YNNKEL (reference sequence). V shed 3 bases, J shed 10 bases, and the junction held 8 bases outside the gene matches. The CDR3 has 13 amino acids. The chain's CDR3 is CASSQTGMLDYTF. The CDR3 DNA sequence: TGTGCCAGCAGCCAGACAGGGATGCTGGACTACACCTTC.

The CDR3 region has the DNA TGTGCCAGCAGTTACGCAGACAGGGGTGAAAAACTGTTTTTT. It encodes CASSYADRGEKLFF. This chain joins TRBV2 and TRBJ1-4, with TRBD1 identical over 8 bases. Looked up from germline, CDR1 is SNHLY and CDR2 is FYNNEI. Germline trimming cut 5 bases from V and 7 bases from J; bases unmatched to any gene: 6. The CDR3 spans 14 residues. Based on the CDR3 plus reference TRBV2 and TRBJ1-4, the full variable domain is EPEVTQTPSHQVTQMGQEVILRCVPISNHLYFYWYRQILGQKVEFLVSFYNNEISEKSEIFDDQFSVERPDGSNFTLKIRSTKLEDSAMYFCASSYADRGEKLFFGSGTQLSVL.

The chain uses TRBV4-1 and TRBJ1-1; 10 nucleotides align to TRBD1. In germline, CDR1 is MGHRA, CDR2 YSYEKL. J was trimmed by 4 bases and V by 4 bases; bases with no gene match: 3. The length of the CDR3 is 14 residues. CDR3 loop: CASSPGQGGTEAFF. CDR3 in DNA: TGCGCCAGCAGCCCCGGACAGGGGGGCACTGAAGCTTTCTTT.

This clone was detected a few times. CDR3 loop: CASSVAPSGRGGDNEQFF. The CDR3, as DNA: TGTGCCAGCAGCGTAGCCCCCTCCGGGCGGGGGGGGGACAATGAGCAGTTCTTC. The rearrangement links TRBV9 to TRBJ2-1; 9 bases are shared with TRBD2. The germline gives CDR1 SGDLS, CDR2 YYNGEE. This CDR3 is built from 18 residues. V dropped 0 bases and J dropped 5; count of bases not matched to a gene: 12.

The gene calls are TRBV19 and TRBJ2-4; D perhaps matches TRBD2 (6 bases). Germline V lookup: CDR1 LNHDA, CDR2 SQIVND (reference sequence). The CDR3 runs to 16 residues. Trimming cost V 0 bases and J 0 bases, with 9 bases left between them. The CDR3 DNA reads as TGTGCCAGTAGTATAGATGGAGGGGTAGCCAAAAACATTCAGTACTTC. Its translation: CASSIDGGVAKNIQYF.

The chain is built from TRBV4-1 and TRBJ2-1; weak D call: TRBD2 (6 bases). Trimming stripped 4 bases from V and 2 bases from J, with 9 bases between. The CDR3 length is 14 residues. Germline-derived CDR1 and CDR2 are MGHRA and YSYEKL. CDR3 coding DNA: TGCGCCAGCAGCCTGGGGGGAACCTACAATGAGCAGTTCTTC. Amino acids: CASSLGGTYNEQFF.

The rearrangement joins TRBV12-3 or TRBV12-4 to TRBJ2-7; possible D gene TRBD1, 5 bases. Between the trimmed V and J ends, which lost 4 bases and 2 bases, there was a span of 9 bases. This CDR3 has 13 residues. CDR3 bases: TGTGCCAGCAGTTATACAGGTCCCTACGAGCAGTACTTC. Amino acid sequence: CASSYTGPYEQYF.

The chain carries TRBV2 and TRBJ1-4; D not certain. V lost 3 bases and J 4 bases, leaving 12 bases between the germline ends. The CDR3 extends over 15 amino acids. From germline, CDR1 is SNHLY and CDR2 FYNNEI. This chain's CDR3 is CASSEWADFNEKLFF. CDR3 in DNA: TGTGCCAGCAGTGAGTGGGCAGATTTTAATGAAAAACTGTTTTTT.

The chain combines TRBV4-1 with TRBJ1-5, with D uncertain. The germline V and J ends were trimmed by 1 base and 6 bases, with 7 bases remaining between them. The CDR3 has 13 amino acids. Germline V lookup: CDR1 MGHRA, CDR2 YSYEKL. CDR3 loop: CASSQGVAQPQHF. The CDR3 DNA reads as TGCGCCAGCAGCCAAGGGGTAGCTCAGCCCCAGCATTTT.

The rearrangement uses TRBV4-1 and TRBJ2-7; possible D gene TRBD2, 5 bases. Germline assignment: CDR1 MGHRA and CDR2 YSYEKL. This CDR3 region has 15 residues. V lost 0 bases and J 2 bases, leaving 11 bases between the germline ends. The CDR3 DNA reads TGCGCCAGCAGCCAAGATCTTTTGGGAGCCTACGAGCAGTACTTC. Residues: CASSQDLLGAYEQYF.

The rearrangement uses TRBV6-1 and TRBJ1-1; D remains unclear. V lost 3 bases and J 10 bases, leaving 12 bases between the germline ends. The CDR3 extends over 12 amino acids. The germline V gene encodes CDR1 MNHNS and CDR2 SASEGT. For the CDR3, the DNA is TGTGCCAGCAGTGACAAACAGATGGGAGCTTTCTTT. Residues: CASSDKQMGAFF.

The chain couples TRBV11-2 to TRBJ2-7, with D possibly being TRBD2 (6 bases). The CDR3 loop spans 16 amino acids. Germline V gives CDR1 SGHAT, CDR2 FQNNGV. Trimming pared 1 base from V and 2 bases from J, leaving 15 bases between. The CDR3 DNA reads as TGTGCCAGCAGCTTAGCCCTACGGGGGTATCCCTACGAGCAGTACTTC. It codes for CASSLALRGYPYEQYF.